This is a list of T cell receptor beta chains from one sample in a study of T cells in Graves' hyperthyroidism and ophthalmopathy. TCRdb ran MiXCR on the multiplex PCR reads and lists one entry per CDR3 protein. The repertoire holds 800,000 or so distinct CDR3 sequences, with roughly 40% as singletons. Sequenced input: blood. These receptors were obtained from a man between 18 and 29 years old with Graves' hyperthyroidism. Each CDR3 is given without its conserved first and last residue. Expanded clones get a size class; other rows say once, few or many, or leave the size out.

TRBJ1-5 TRBV6-5 11 few ASSYSSGGPQH
TRBJ2-7 TRBV10-3 12 many AISESGTPSEQY
TRBJ2-7 TRBV4-1 14 once ASSQALAGITYEQY
TRBJ2-5 TRBV9 12 many ASSSQGPIETQY
TRBJ2-5 TRBV7-8 11 . ASSSQTAYHQY
TRBJ1-4 TRBV7-8 12 . ASSLAGGEEKLF
TRBJ1-1 TRBV29-1 9 . STKTGFFAF
TRBJ2-7 TRBV24-1 10 few ATSNLGVEQY
TRBJ1-4 TRBV5-1 12 few ASSFTGRDEKLF
TRBJ1-1 TRBV4-1 12 . ASSQGSGDTEAF
TRBJ2-5 TRBV2 11 many ASSEWREETQY
TRBJ1-3 TRBV29-1 11 many SARGPSGNTIY
TRBJ1-5 TRBV12-3/TRBV12-4 11 few ASRDGFNQPQH
TRBJ1-2 TRBV10-3 11 . AISYRGTYGYT
TRBJ1-3 TRBV7-6 11 many ASSPPEGNTIY
TRBJ1-1 TRBV6-1 12 . ASSYSGQGRTTF
TRBJ1-1 TRBV10-3 12 many AIRDEGEGTEAF
TRBJ1-5 TRBV5-8 14 . ASSFGRNRGNQPQH
TRBJ2-7 TRBV4-1 11 few ASSRLVGNEQY
TRBJ1-4 TRBV10-3 11 many ATQSPQNEKLF
TRBJ2-7 TRBV29-1 11 many SVFLGEGYEQY
TRBJ1-1 TRBV19 11 many ASSSGTETEAF
TRBJ1-1 TRBV10-2 13 . ASSQEGGRNTEAF
TRBJ2-2 TRBV29-1 11 few SVEGRYTGELF
TRBJ1-1 TRBV10-2 17 few ASSYPSSGGVSPNTEAF